This is a list of T cell receptor beta chains from one sample in a study of shared clonotypes between healthy human individuals. Sequenced by immunoSEQ multiplex PCR; TCRdb stores in-frame clones only, minus some. Among some 2.4 million clones listed, 80% to 95% were seen once. Sequencing input: naive CD4+ T cells from PBMCs. The receptors stem from a man in his late teens or twenties in good health. Some clones in this sample may be carry-over from other donors' samples. The CDR3 runs from the conserved cysteine through the conserved F or W. Fields, in order: J gene, clone size, V gene, D gene, CDR3 DNA, CDR3 protein. The D gene is left open where the match is weak. The size of a clone is reported for some rows only, either as once, few or many, or as a class for expanded clones.

j_call: TRBJ1-2; clone_size: once; v_call: TRBV5-8; d_call: TRBD1; cdr3_nt: TGTGCCAGCAGCGAACCCCGACAGGGACGGGGCTACACCTTC; cdr3_aa: CASSEPRQGRGYTF
j_call: TRBJ2-7; clone_size: few; v_call: TRBV18; d_call: -; cdr3_nt: TGTGCCAGCTCACCCGACTCCTACGAGCAGTACTTC; cdr3_aa: CASSPDSYEQYF
j_call: TRBJ2-7; clone_size: -; v_call: TRBV4-1; d_call: TRBD2; cdr3_nt: TGCGCCAGCAGCCAAGGGCGAGGGGCGGGAGGTTACGAGCAGTACTTC; cdr3_aa: CASSQGRGAGGYEQYF
j_call: TRBJ1-2; clone_size: -; v_call: TRBV27; d_call: -; cdr3_nt: TGTGCCAGCAGTTTACGGGGGCACGGTGGCTACACCTTC; cdr3_aa: CASSLRGHGGYTF
j_call: TRBJ1-2; clone_size: -; v_call: TRBV20-1; d_call: TRBD1; cdr3_nt: TGCAGGTCAGGGGGAGATGGCTACACCTTC; cdr3_aa: CRSGGDGYTF
j_call: TRBJ1-4; clone_size: -; v_call: TRBV5-4; d_call: -; cdr3_nt: TGTGCCAGCAGCTTCGAGGGGACTAATGAAAAACTGTTTTTT; cdr3_aa: CASSFEGTNEKLFF
j_call: TRBJ2-2; clone_size: -; v_call: TRBV11-3; d_call: TRBD2; cdr3_nt: TGTGCCAGCAGCTTAGGAACGGGAGGCGGGAGATCGCACGGGGAGCTGTTTTTT; cdr3_aa: CASSLGTGGGRSHGELFF
j_call: TRBJ2-7; clone_size: -; v_call: TRBV5-5; d_call: -; cdr3_nt: TGTGCCAGCAGCTTGCTCACCGGACGGGGGACCTACGAGCAGTACTTC; cdr3_aa: CASSLLTGRGTYEQYF
j_call: TRBJ2-1; clone_size: -; v_call: TRBV29-1; d_call: TRBD2; cdr3_nt: TGCAGCGTTGAAGAGTTATCAGGAAAGGGACTAGCGGGGGACAATGAGCAGTTCTTC; cdr3_aa: CSVEELSGKGLAGDNEQFF
j_call: TRBJ1-1; clone_size: -; v_call: TRBV5-1; d_call: -; cdr3_nt: TGCGCCAGCAGCCGAACCATCCCTCCCCCTGAAGCTTTCTTT; cdr3_aa: CASSRTIPPPEAFF
j_call: TRBJ2-7; clone_size: -; v_call: TRBV28; d_call: TRBD1; cdr3_nt: TGTGCCAGCAGGTCGACAGGGGAAATCTACGAGCAGTACTTC; cdr3_aa: CASRSTGEIYEQYF
j_call: TRBJ2-1; clone_size: -; v_call: TRBV19; d_call: TRBD1; cdr3_nt: TGTGCCAGTAGTACGAAGGGCAGGGGGTACAATGAGCAGTTCTTC; cdr3_aa: CASSTKGRGYNEQFF
j_call: TRBJ2-7; clone_size: -; v_call: TRBV7-9; d_call: TRBD1; cdr3_nt: TGTGCCAGCAGCGCCCGGTCCGGGACAGGGTCTTTACCTCTCTACGAGCAGTACTTC; cdr3_aa: CASSARSGTGSLPLYEQYF
j_call: TRBJ2-1; clone_size: -; v_call: TRBV6-5; d_call: -; cdr3_nt: TGTGCCAGCGCCAGGGCGGCTTCAAACAATGAGCAGTTCTTC; cdr3_aa: CASARAASNNEQFF
j_call: TRBJ1-1; clone_size: -; v_call: TRBV10-3; d_call: -; cdr3_nt: TGTGCCATCAGTGAAATGGACACTGAAGCTTTCTTT; cdr3_aa: CAISEMDTEAFF
j_call: TRBJ2-2; clone_size: -; v_call: TRBV5-5; d_call: -; cdr3_nt: TGTGCCAGCAGCTTGTGGTACAGGGAAACCGGGGAGCTGTTTTTT; cdr3_aa: CASSLWYRETGELFF
j_call: TRBJ2-7; clone_size: -; v_call: TRBV5-1; d_call: TRBD1; cdr3_nt: TGCGCCAGCAGCGGGGGACAGCCTGTTGACGAGCAGTACTTC; cdr3_aa: CASSGGQPVDEQYF
j_call: TRBJ2-7; clone_size: -; v_call: TRBV27; d_call: TRBD2; cdr3_nt: TGTGCCAGCAGTGGTAGCGGGAGGATCTCCTACGAGCAGTACTTC; cdr3_aa: CASSGSGRISYEQYF
j_call: TRBJ2-7; clone_size: -; v_call: TRBV18; d_call: TRBD1; cdr3_nt: TGTGCCAGCTCACCGGGACAGGAAGACGAGCAGTACTTC; cdr3_aa: CASSPGQEDEQYF
j_call: TRBJ2-1; clone_size: -; v_call: TRBV9; d_call: -; cdr3_nt: TGTGCCAGCAGCGTAGGTTTTGGGACAAGAGTCAATGAGCAGTTCTTC; cdr3_aa: CASSVGFGTRVNEQFF
j_call: TRBJ1-1; clone_size: -; v_call: TRBV7-3; d_call: -; cdr3_nt: TGTGCCAGCAGCTATGGGGGTGGCACTGAAGCTTTCTTT; cdr3_aa: CASSYGGGTEAFF
j_call: TRBJ2-1; clone_size: -; v_call: TRBV6-4; d_call: TRBD2; cdr3_nt: TGTGCCAGCAGTCGACTAGCGGGGCTCTACAATGAGCAGTTCTTC; cdr3_aa: CASSRLAGLYNEQFF
j_call: TRBJ2-2; clone_size: -; v_call: TRBV15; d_call: -; cdr3_nt: TGTGCCACCAGCAGAGGGACGGCAAACACCGGGGAGCTGTTTTTT; cdr3_aa: CATSRGTANTGELFF
j_call: TRBJ1-4; clone_size: -; v_call: TRBV18; d_call: TRBD1; cdr3_nt: TGTGCCAGCTCACCCAGGGGGGCTAATGAAAAACTGTTTTTT; cdr3_aa: CASSPRGANEKLFF
j_call: TRBJ2-2; clone_size: -; v_call: TRBV11-2; d_call: -; cdr3_nt: TGTGCCAGCAGCTTTATGTTCATCGGGGAGCTGTTTTTT; cdr3_aa: CASSFMFIGELFF
j_call: TRBJ1-2; clone_size: -; v_call: TRBV6-5; d_call: -; cdr3_nt: TGTGCCAGCAGTACCTGGGGGGAGGGGAATGGCTACACCTTC; cdr3_aa: CASSTWGEGNGYTF
j_call: TRBJ1-4; clone_size: -; v_call: TRBV28; d_call: -; cdr3_nt: TGTGCCAGCAGATTCAGCGATGAAAAACTGTTTTTT; cdr3_aa: CASRFSDEKLFF
j_call: TRBJ1-1; clone_size: once; v_call: TRBV6-5; d_call: TRBD1; cdr3_nt: TGTGCCAGCAGACGGGACAGGGGGCCGGGCACTGAAGCTTTCTTT; cdr3_aa: CASRRDRGPGTEAFF
j_call: TRBJ1-1; clone_size: -; v_call: TRBV5-3; d_call: TRBD1; cdr3_nt: TGTGCCAGAAGCGCTGACAGGGGGCTCACTGAAGCTTTCTTT; cdr3_aa: CARSADRGLTEAFF
j_call: TRBJ1-1; clone_size: -; v_call: TRBV27; d_call: TRBD1; cdr3_nt: TGTGCCAGCAGTGAGCCAGGGGGGCGGGACACTGAAGCTTTCTTT; cdr3_aa: CASSEPGGRDTEAFF
j_call: TRBJ2-6; clone_size: once; v_call: TRBV4-1; d_call: TRBD1; cdr3_nt: TGCGCCAGCAGCCAAGTGGGGACAGGGTCCTGGTCTGGGGCCAACGTCCTGACTTTC; cdr3_aa: CASSQVGTGSWSGANVLTF
j_call: TRBJ2-5; clone_size: -; v_call: TRBV5-4; d_call: -; cdr3_nt: TGTGCCAGCAACTCCGGGGCGGCGGGGGAGACCCAGTACTTC; cdr3_aa: CASNSGAAGETQYF
j_call: TRBJ1-5; clone_size: -; v_call: TRBV28; d_call: TRBD1; cdr3_nt: TGTGCCAGCAGTCCAACCGGGACAGGAAGGCAGCCCCAGCATTTT; cdr3_aa: CASSPTGTGRQPQHF
j_call: TRBJ2-5; clone_size: -; v_call: TRBV5-1; d_call: TRBD2; cdr3_nt: TGCGCCAGCAGCACTGGGGGGGTCGAGACCCAGTACTTC; cdr3_aa: CASSTGGVETQYF
j_call: TRBJ1-6; clone_size: -; v_call: TRBV28; d_call: TRBD1; cdr3_nt: TGTGCCAGCAGTTTAGGGCTAGGGGGCACCCTCCACTTT; cdr3_aa: CASSLGLGGTLHF
j_call: TRBJ2-4; clone_size: -; v_call: TRBV7-8; d_call: -; cdr3_nt: TGTGCCAGCAGCCCCGGGACGGGCGAAAACATTCAGTACTTC; cdr3_aa: CASSPGTGENIQYF
j_call: TRBJ1-2; clone_size: -; v_call: TRBV5-1; d_call: TRBD1; cdr3_nt: TGCGCCAGCAGCCCTAGGACAGGGGACTCCCTTGGGTATGGCTACACCTTC; cdr3_aa: CASSPRTGDSLGYGYTF
j_call: TRBJ1-2; clone_size: -; v_call: TRBV9; d_call: -; cdr3_nt: TGTGCCAGCAGCGTAGAAAGTGGGGGCTATGGCTACACCTTC; cdr3_aa: CASSVESGGYGYTF
j_call: TRBJ2-2; clone_size: -; v_call: TRBV2; d_call: -; cdr3_nt: TGTGCCAGCAGTACAACCGGAGGGGGGAACACCGGGGAGCTGTTTTTT; cdr3_aa: CASSTTGGGNTGELFF
j_call: TRBJ1-5; clone_size: -; v_call: TRBV4-1; d_call: -; cdr3_nt: TGCGCCAGCAGCCAAGCCAATGGTGGGGAGCCCCAGCATTTT; cdr3_aa: CASSQANGGEPQHF
j_call: TRBJ1-1; clone_size: -; v_call: TRBV27; d_call: -; cdr3_nt: TGTGCCAGCGTCCAGGGGTTTACCGGTGAAGCTTTCTTT; cdr3_aa: CASVQGFTGEAFF
j_call: TRBJ2-6; clone_size: -; v_call: TRBV27; d_call: -; cdr3_nt: TGTGCCAGCAGAGCCACAGGTTCTGGGGCCAACGTCCTGACTTTC; cdr3_aa: CASRATGSGANVLTF
j_call: TRBJ2-5; clone_size: -; v_call: TRBV7-8; d_call: -; cdr3_nt: TGTGCCAGCAGCCAAGGTTGGGGGGAGACCCAGTACTTC; cdr3_aa: CASSQGWGETQYF
j_call: TRBJ2-5; clone_size: -; v_call: TRBV29-1; d_call: -; cdr3_nt: TGCAGCGGGCTCTTACAAGAGACCCAGTACTTC; cdr3_aa: CSGLLQETQYF
j_call: TRBJ2-7; clone_size: -; v_call: TRBV7-2; d_call: -; cdr3_nt: TGTGCCAGCAGCGAGCCCCCCTGGGCCTACGAGCAGTACTTC; cdr3_aa: CASSEPPWAYEQYF
j_call: TRBJ2-7; clone_size: -; v_call: TRBV25-1; d_call: TRBD1; cdr3_nt: TGTGCCAGCAGTGTATACACAGGGGCCTACGAGCAGTACTTC; cdr3_aa: CASSVYTGAYEQYF
j_call: TRBJ1-5; clone_size: -; v_call: TRBV5-1; d_call: -; cdr3_nt: TGCGCCAGCAGCTGGACTACCGGGAACAATCAGCCCCAGCATTTT; cdr3_aa: CASSWTTGNNQPQHF
j_call: TRBJ2-7; clone_size: once; v_call: TRBV4-1; d_call: -; cdr3_nt: TGCGCCAGCAGCCGCGATAATTTCCCGGGGGACTACGAGCAGTACTTC; cdr3_aa: CASSRDNFPGDYEQYF
j_call: TRBJ1-3; clone_size: -; v_call: TRBV28; d_call: TRBD1; cdr3_nt: TGTGCCAGCAGTCCATCCTACAGGGGGGACACCATATATTTT; cdr3_aa: CASSPSYRGDTIYF
j_call: TRBJ2-5; clone_size: -; v_call: TRBV7-2; d_call: TRBD2; cdr3_nt: TGTGCCAGCAGCTTAGCATGGACTAGCGACCCTGATGGGACCCAGTACTTC; cdr3_aa: CASSLAWTSDPDGTQYF
j_call: TRBJ2-7; clone_size: -; v_call: TRBV28; d_call: TRBD2; cdr3_nt: TGTGCCAGCAGCCTGTTAATTGTAGCGGGGACCTACGAGCAGTACTTC; cdr3_aa: CASSLLIVAGTYEQYF
j_call: TRBJ1-5; clone_size: -; v_call: TRBV4-1; d_call: -; cdr3_nt: TGCGCCAGCAGCCAAGAAGGTAGGGGCCCGGGTTCGCCCCAGCATTTT; cdr3_aa: CASSQEGRGPGSPQHF
j_call: TRBJ1-5; clone_size: -; v_call: TRBV28; d_call: -; cdr3_nt: TGTGCCAGCAGTTTACCGACAGCAGTGGATCAGCCCCAGCATTTT; cdr3_aa: CASSLPTAVDQPQHF
j_call: TRBJ2-3; clone_size: -; v_call: TRBV7-3; d_call: TRBD2; cdr3_nt: TGTGCCAGCAGCTTGACTAGCGGCGCAACAGATACGCAGTATTTT; cdr3_aa: CASSLTSGATDTQYF
j_call: TRBJ2-1; clone_size: -; v_call: TRBV5-1; d_call: -; cdr3_nt: TGCGCCAGCAGCCCTGGGGACTCCCTCATTGAGCAGTTCTTC; cdr3_aa: CASSPGDSLIEQFF
j_call: TRBJ2-1; clone_size: -; v_call: TRBV7-2; d_call: -; cdr3_nt: TGTGCCAGCAGCTTGCTGGGGTACAATGAGCAGTTCTTC; cdr3_aa: CASSLLGYNEQFF
j_call: TRBJ2-7; clone_size: -; v_call: TRBV19; d_call: TRBD2; cdr3_nt: TGTGCCAGTAGTATCGGGCCTAGCGGGAGGGGACTTTACGAGCAGTACTTC; cdr3_aa: CASSIGPSGRGLYEQYF
j_call: TRBJ2-7; clone_size: -; v_call: TRBV5-1; d_call: -; cdr3_nt: TGCGCCAGCAGCTTGGGACTGCCAACCTACGAGCAGTACTTC; cdr3_aa: CASSLGLPTYEQYF
j_call: TRBJ2-1; clone_size: -; v_call: TRBV6-1; d_call: TRBD2; cdr3_nt: TGTGCCAGTCGACTAGCGGGTTACAATGAGCAGTTCTTC; cdr3_aa: CASRLAGYNEQFF